This paragraph reports one TCR beta chain. What it recognizes is unknown. This sample was included in a study of T-cell reconstitution after alpha-beta-depleted transplantation in children. Unique molecular identifiers were incorporated into the prepared TCRbeta library. TCRdb used MiXCR to reprocess the PCR reads, holding one entry per CDR3 protein. The table lists fewer than 700,000 distinct CDR3 sequences, 10% to 15% of them singletons, with over 2% in the top ten. Broader study findings: The study reportedly traced alpha-beta T cells about two months after transplant to several hundred expanded graft clones. In some patients, recipient T cells and intrathymic progenitors surviving conditioning explained high day-60 diversity. After one year, T-cell counts and TCRbeta diversity mostly came from new T cells.

The CDR3 has 15 residues. V shed 0 bases and J shed 3 bases, with 12 bases lying between them. The chain employs TRBV12-3 or TRBV12-4 and TRBJ2-7, with D tentatively TRBD1 or TRBD2 (6 bases each). The sequence derives from a male patient between 5 and 17 years old who had a stem cell transplant for acute myeloid leukemia, so the T cells may come from the graft donor. The starting material was PBMCs, mostly from graft donor cells, obtained 360 days after TCRalphabeta/CD19-depleted stem cell transplant. CDR3 region: CASSLAGRGGYEQYF. The CDR3, as DNA: TGTGCCAGCAGTTTAGCGGGCAGGGGAGGCTACGAGCAGTACTTC.